This record covers a single TCR beta chain. CDR3 length: 15 amino acids. The ends lost 4 bases at V and 3 bases at J; junction bases unmatched: 6. CDR1 is MDHEN and CDR2 is SYDVKM in the germline V gene. Generated by immunoSEQ multiplex PCR, the TCRdb table keeps only in-frame clones and is missing some. The table has 320,000 or so clones, 75% to 90% seen once. The sample belongs to a study of blood T cell repertoires in COVID-19. Study background: PBMCs, B-cell-depleted T cells, or T cells were the source of the cDNA or gDNA that made up the material.

Material for sequencing was PBMCs or T cells enriched from blood (not recorded which). This chain joins TRBV28 and TRBJ1-5; 7 nucleotides match TRBD1. This TCR came from a man in his sixties who had recovered from COVID-19. The CDR3 loop reads CASSSSGTANQPQHF. For the CDR3, the DNA is TGTGCCAGCAGTTCCTCCGGGACAGCCAATCAGCCCCAGCATTTT.